This note documents a single T cell receptor beta chain sequence. V lost 0 bases and J lost 3, with 10 bases in between. The CDR3 length is 14 residues. Germline values: CDR1 SGHRS, CDR2 YFSETQ. TCRdb's table, derived via immunoSEQ multiplex PCR, lists solely in-frame clones and lacks some. The table records some 200,000 clones, 65% to 90% of them present only once. The data stem from a study of blood T cell repertoires in COVID-19. In the study overall: From the United States, Italy and Spain came samples of acute and convalescent COVID-19.

The sequence derives from a woman aged 40-49 years who had recovered from COVID-19. The chain employs TRBV5-1 and TRBJ2-7; D gene uncertain. Source material: peripheral blood. In DNA, the CDR3 is TGCGCCAGCAGCTTGGCGCCGACATACTACGAGCAGTACTTC. This sequence encodes CASSLAPTYYEQYF.